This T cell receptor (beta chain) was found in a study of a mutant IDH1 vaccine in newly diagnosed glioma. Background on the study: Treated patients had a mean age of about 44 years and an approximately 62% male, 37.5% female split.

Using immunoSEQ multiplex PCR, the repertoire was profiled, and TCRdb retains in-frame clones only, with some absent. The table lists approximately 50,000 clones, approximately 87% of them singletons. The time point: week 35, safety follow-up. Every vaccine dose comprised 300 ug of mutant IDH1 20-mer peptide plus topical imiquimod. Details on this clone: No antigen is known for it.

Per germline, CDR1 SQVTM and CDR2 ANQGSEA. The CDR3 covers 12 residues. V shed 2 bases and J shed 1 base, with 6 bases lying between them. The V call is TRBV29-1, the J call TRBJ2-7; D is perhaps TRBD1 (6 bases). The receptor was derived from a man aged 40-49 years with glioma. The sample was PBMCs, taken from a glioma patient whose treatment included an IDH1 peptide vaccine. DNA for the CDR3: TGCAGCGTTGAAAGGGGGTCCTACGAGCAGTACTTC. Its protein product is CSVERGSYEQYF.